One sample yielded the 25 T cell receptor beta chains listed below, sequenced in a study of response to subunit inactivated influenza vaccine. MiXCR, applied by TCRdb to the RT-PCR reads, yields one record per CDR3 protein. The sample lists around 570,000 distinct CDR3 sequences, around 8% occurring once. The sequences come from PBMCs from blood, collected 23 months after vaccination. The receptors originated from a man between 50 and 75 years old who received an inactivated influenza vaccine.

CDR3 residues: CASSLASIRSGANVLTF. The DNA for the CDR3 is TGCGCCAGCAGCTTGGCTTCCATCCGCTCTGGGGCCAACGTCCTGACTTTC. This chain links TRBV5-1 with TRBJ2-6; no clear D. The V gene lost 0 bases and the J gene lost 0 bases, with 10 bases spanning the gap. The CDR3 runs to 17 residues. CDR1 SGHRS and CDR2 YFSETQ come from the germline V gene. The full variable domain, its missing parts supplied by reference TRBV5-1 and TRBJ2-6, is KAGVTQTPRYLIKTRGQQVTLSCSPISGHRSVSWYQQTPGQGLQFLFEYFSETQRNKGNFPGRFSGRQFSNSRSEMNVSTLELGDSALYLCASSLASIRSGANVLTFGAGSRLTVL.

The J gene is TRBJ1-3, the V gene TRBV12-3 or TRBV12-4; no clear D. This CDR3 is 12 amino acids long. The ends were cut back, 9 bases at V and 2 bases at J, with 8 bases in the middle. The CDR3 nucleotides read TGTGCCAGTACGCGGGCTGGAAACACCATATATTTT. Its translation is CASTRAGNTIYF.

This clonotype has a count of ten or more. The rearrangement joins TRBV7-2 to TRBJ2-4, with 8 nucleotides matching TRBD2. The germline V gene encodes CDR1 SGHTA and CDR2 FQGNSA. The V gene end was trimmed by 5 bases and the J gene end by 6 bases; junction bases not matched to a gene: 12. This CDR3 spans 16 amino acids. DNA of the CDR3: TGTGCCAGCAGCACTTCAATAGCGGGAAGGAGAAACATTCAGTACTTC. It encodes CASSTSIAGRRNIQYF.

This clonotype was observed a few times. The V call is TRBV5-1, the J call TRBJ2-2, with 10 bases fitting TRBD2. V lost 5 bases, J lost 7 bases, and 8 bases stayed unmatched. The CDR3 spans 15 residues. Germline CDR1 and CDR2: SGHRS and YFSETQ. CDR3: CASSLSGRYFGELFF. CDR3 nucleotide sequence: TGCGCCAGCAGTCTTAGCGGGAGGTACTTCGGGGAGCTGTTTTTT.

This clonotype was recorded many times. The chain carries TRBV5-6 and TRBJ2-7; D is unclear. Trimming stripped 4 bases from V and 2 bases from J, with 13 bases between. Germline V gene lookup returns CDR1 SGHDT and CDR2 YYEEEE. CDR3 length: 14 amino acids. CDR3 nucleotide sequence: TGTGCCAGCAGCAATATGAGGAATCCCTACGAGCAGTACTTC. Protein: CASSNMRNPYEQYF.

This clonotype was counted between two and nine times. This rearrangement joins TRBV7-2 to TRBJ2-3, with D tentatively TRBD2 (6 bases). This CDR3 is 15 amino acids long. Germline V gene lookup returns CDR1 SGHTA and CDR2 FQGNSA. Trimming took off 0 bases at V and 4 bases at J, with 11 bases between the two ends. The CDR3 is CASSLAGLLSDTQYF. Here the CDR3 DNA reads TGTGCCAGCAGCTTAGCGGGACTTCTATCAGATACGCAGTATTTT.

This clonotype was seen at least ten times. The chain employs TRBV6-2 or TRBV6-3 and TRBJ2-7, with D tentatively TRBD2 (6 bases). V lost 2 bases and J lost 2, with 7 bases in between. Germline V gene lookup returns CDR1 MNHEY and CDR2 SVGEGT. The CDR3 runs 13 residues. The CDR3 DNA reads as TGTGCCAGCAGTTACGCGGGAACCTACGAGCAGTACTTC. Its translation is CASSYAGTYEQYF.

A few counts support this clonotype. This rearrangement joins TRBV13 to TRBJ2-1; 11 bases match TRBD2. The trim removed 5 bases at V and 9 bases at J, leaving 15 bases unmatched. Germline loops: CDR1 PRHDT, CDR2 FYEKMQ (reference sequence). The CDR3 has 17 amino acids. The DNA of the CDR3 is TGTGCCAGCAGCCCAAGATTCTCCGGGACTAGCGGTAGTGAGCAGTTCTTC. It encodes CASSPRFSGTSGSEQFF.

This clonotype was observed a few times. V usage is TRBV18 and J usage is TRBJ2-5; tentative D call: TRBD2 (5 bases). Germline V lookup: CDR1 KGHSH, CDR2 LQKENI. CDR3 length: 13 amino acids. Trimming took 2 bases from V and 5 from J, leaving 9 bases between them. Here the CDR3 DNA reads TGTGCCAGCTCACCAGCGGGTCCGGAGACCCAGTACTTC. Its translation is CASSPAGPETQYF.

This clonotype was counted at least ten times. This chain connects TRBV6-1 to TRBJ1-2; 7 nucleotides align to TRBD1. The CDR3 spans 16 residues. CDR1 and CDR2 from the germline V gene are MNHNS and SASEGT. After removal of 5 bases from V and 4 bases from J, the junction contained 13 bases not matched to a gene. CDR3 protein: CASSPRQGAYFYGYTF. CDR3 in DNA: TGTGCCAGCAGTCCGCGACAGGGAGCTTATTTCTATGGCTACACCTTC.

This clonotype was observed at least ten times. J is TRBJ2-5 and V is TRBV12-3 or TRBV12-4; D is unresolved. The CDR3 extends over 12 amino acids. Trimming left V 7 bases short and J 6 bases short, with 12 bases between. The chain's CDR3 is CASIDNSKTQYF. The DNA for the CDR3 is TGTGCCAGCATCGACAACTCCAAGACCCAGTACTTC.

This clonotype was counted many times. The chain carries TRBV7-2 and TRBJ2-7; TRBD1 aligns across 8 bases. The CDR3 runs 13 residues. In germline, CDR1 is SGHTA, CDR2 FQGNSA. V dropped 1 base and J dropped 10; count of bases not matched to a gene: 6. This chain's CDR3 is CASSLGQGAHQYF. The CDR3 coding sequence is TGTGCCAGCAGCTTAGGGCAGGGGGCGCATCAGTACTTC.

V is TRBV10-2 and J is TRBJ2-7; D unresolved. Trimming left V 3 bases short and J 0 bases short, with 6 bases between. CDR1 and CDR2 from the germline V gene are WSHSY and SAAADI. The CDR3 covers 13 residues. CDR3 residues: CASSDHGSYEQYF. CDR3 nucleotide sequence: TGCGCCAGCAGTGACCACGGCTCCTACGAGCAGTACTTC.

This clonotype appeared a few times. The chain joins TRBV7-9 to TRBJ2-7; 8 bases are a match to TRBD2. The V gene end was trimmed by 5 bases and the J gene end by 8 bases; junction bases not matched to a gene: 5. The V gene's germline CDR1 is SEHNR and CDR2 FQNEAQ (reference sequence). The CDR3 runs 12 residues. The CDR3 reads CASSPGGGQQYF. CDR3 DNA: TGTGCCAGCAGCCCCGGGGGGGGGCAGCAGTACTTC.

This clonotype was counted at least ten times. The genes are TRBV9 and TRBJ1-1, with D hard to call. Germline assignment: CDR1 SGDLS and CDR2 YYNGEE. Trimming left V 1 base short and J 4 bases short, with 8 bases between. The CDR3 contains 13 residues. The DNA of the CDR3 is TGTGCCAGCAGCGTACAGGATTTCACTGAAGCTTTCTTT. The encoded protein is CASSVQDFTEAFF.

This clonotype was observed at least ten times. This chain links TRBV29-1 with TRBJ2-7; D may be TRBD2 (6 bases). The CDR3 contains 15 residues. Germline V gene sequence: CDR1 SQVTM, CDR2 ANQGSEA. V shed 0 bases and J shed 0 bases, with 12 bases lying between them. The CDR3: CSVEDVVADSYEQYF. The CDR3 DNA reads TGCAGCGTTGAAGATGTAGTAGCGGACTCCTACGAGCAGTACTTC.

This clonotype was seen only a few times. The chain recombines TRBV5-1 with TRBJ2-6; no reliable D call. Trimming removed 9 bases from V and 0 bases from J, with 10 bases in between. This CDR3 contains 14 residues. In germline, CDR1 is SGHRS, CDR2 YFSETQ. CDR3 sequence reads: CATKGHSGANVLTF. CDR3 DNA sequence: TGCGCCACCAAAGGGCACTCTGGGGCCAACGTCCTGACTTTC.

This clonotype was recorded many times. This chain uses TRBV9 with TRBJ1-1, with a possible D match to TRBD1 (5 bases). The CDR3 is made up of 15 amino acids. Germline V lookup: CDR1 SGDLS, CDR2 YYNGEE. The V and J ends lost 0 bases and 3 bases respectively, with 12 bases between them. This CDR3 is CASSVEPGADTEAFF. CDR3 sequence (DNA): TGTGCCAGCAGCGTAGAGCCTGGGGCAGACACTGAAGCTTTCTTT.

This clonotype has more than one count but fewer than ten. The chain uses TRBV28 and TRBJ2-3, with D possibly matching TRBD2 (6 bases). Deletions cut 5 bases from V and 1 base from J, with 13 bases between. Germline values: CDR1 MDHEN, CDR2 SYDVKM. The CDR3 has 15 amino acids. Here the CDR3 reads CASSGKGGGTDTQYF. CDR3 bases: TGTGCCAGCAGTGGGAAGGGAGGTGGCACAGATACGCAGTATTTT.

The chain has TRBV6-5 and TRBJ2-7; D uncertain. Trimming took 0 bases from V and 1 from J, leaving 10 bases between them. Germline lookup yields CDR1 MNHEY and CDR2 SVGAGI. The CDR3 extends over 15 amino acids. In DNA form, the CDR3 reads TGTGCCAGCAGTTACTCACGGACCCTTTCCTACGAGCAGTACTTC. It translates to CASSYSRTLSYEQYF.

The sample holds many counts of this clonotype. J is TRBJ1-4 and V is TRBV5-1, with D possibly TRBD1 on 5 matching bases. The V and J ends lost 4 bases and 0 bases respectively, with 25 bases between them. This CDR3 has 20 residues. Germline-derived CDR1 and CDR2 are SGHRS and YFSETQ. The CDR3 DNA follows: TGCGCCAGCAGCCGTCGGGACGCTTATCCTCAAAATGCAACTAATGAAAAACTGTTTTTT. Translating gives CASSRRDAYPQNATNEKLFF.

This clonotype came up a few times. The chain uses TRBV5-1 and TRBJ2-5, with 10 bases fitting TRBD1. CDR1 is SGHRS, CDR2 YFSETQ, per germline. J gave up 5 bases and V 5 bases, and 9 bases lay outside the gene matches. The CDR3 sequence is 15 residues long. DNA for the CDR3: TGCGCCAGCAGAAGAAGACAGGGGGCTTTGGAGACCCAGTACTTC. Protein sequence: CASRRRQGALETQYF.

This clonotype was seen a handful of times. V is TRBV27 and J is TRBJ1-4; D is unclear. CDR1 and CDR2 (germline): MNHEY, SMNVEV (reference sequence). The CDR3 length is 15 residues. The V end lost 6 bases, the J end lost 4 bases, and 15 bases lay between the germline ends. The CDR3, as DNA: TGTGCCAGCAGACCCATGGCCGGTCTTAATGAAAAACTGTTTTTT. The encoded protein is CASRPMAGLNEKLFF.

In this sample, this clonotype turned up many times. The chain is built from TRBV11-2 and TRBJ2-7; maybe TRBD1 (6 bases). This CDR3 comprises 13 residues. CDR1 is SGHAT, CDR2 FQNNGV, per germline. V shed 1 base and J shed 6 bases, with 10 bases lying between them. DNA of the CDR3: TGTGCCAGCAGCTTAGTGTACAGGGCCGAGCAGTACTTC. Protein sequence: CASSLVYRAEQYF.

This clonotype turned up a few times. The chain links TRBV12-3 or TRBV12-4 to TRBJ2-5; 8 nucleotides align to TRBD1. The ends lost 7 bases at V and 5 bases at J; junction bases unmatched: 9. The CDR3 length is 14 residues. This CDR3 is CASTGPGGDETQYF. CDR3 nucleotide sequence: TGTGCCAGCACCGGCCCAGGGGGCGATGAGACCCAGTACTTC.